This paragraph reports one T cell receptor beta chain. What it binds is not known. Time point noted: pre-sensitization, week 0. Noted treatment: therapeutic diphenylcyclopropenone sensitization with weekly scalp DPC. Alopecia patients, 18 to 70 years old and DPC-suitable, served as donors. TCRdb reprocessed the RACE reads with MiXCR, giving one entry per CDR3 protein. Altogether over 70,000 distinct CDR3 sequences are present, about 14% being singletons, with the ten largest covering approximately 4.6%. This entry belongs to a study of human T cells and chemical hapten exposure. Study-level findings and limits: DPC sensitization produced no change in TCRs with frequency above 1 in 1000. Relative to control repertoires, expanded TCRs gave rise to significantly more large CDR3 similarity clusters. Since the donors had alopecia, their immune response may not be the same as that of healthy people.

This sequence was found in a woman aged 45-59 years with alopecia areata. Some clones in this sample may be carry-over from other donors' samples. The sample in question was whole blood, obtained in connection with sensitization to the hapten diphenylcyclopropenone (DPC).

CDR3 residues: CASSPDRGDTQYF. The CDR3 DNA follows: TGTGCCAGCTCACCAGACAGGGGAGATACGCAGTATTTT. J is TRBJ2-3 and V is TRBV18; 8 nucleotides match TRBD1. Germline V CDR1 and CDR2: KGHSH, LQKENI. Losses at the gene ends were 2 bases for V and 5 bases for J; bases not matched to a gene: 0. The CDR3 runs to 13 residues.